This T cell receptor (beta chain) stems from a study of blood T cell repertoires in COVID-19. Overall study: There were acute and convalescent COVID-19 samples, and they came from the United States, Italy and Spain.

V gave up 6 bases and J gave up 3 bases, with 6 bases separating them. Germline V gives CDR1 LNHDA, CDR2 SQIVND (reference sequence). This CDR3 has 11 residues. Per the study methods: Using reference gene primer amplification, nucleated cell counts were estimated. Produced via immunoSEQ multiplex PCR; TCRdb's table is partial and in-frame only. V, J and clone size are taken as reported in that table, and D and trimming were inferred from the DNA itself. Among roughly 190,000 clones listed, over 80% were seen once. The Seattle site enrolled patients during active infection and followed them longitudinally.

V and J are TRBV19 and TRBJ2-7; D is possibly TRBD2 (5 bases). The sequence came from a woman aged 60-75 years with COVID-19, enrolled during active disease. Sequences were obtained from peripheral blood. The CDR3 here is CASRSGYEQYF. DNA of the CDR3: TGTGCCAGTAGGAGCGGCTACGAGCAGTACTTC.